The clone carrying this T cell receptor (beta chain) was seen a few times. The time point is: newly diagnosed GD, antithyroid drugs for less than 3 months. Extracted PBMC RNA gave rise to the TCR library. The data originate from a study of regulatory T cells in long-lasting Graves disease. Investigators prepared the TCR beta libraries by applying iRepertoire HTBI primers and Arm-PCR of CDR3 regions. TCRdb ran MiXCR on the multiplex PCR reads and lists one entry per CDR3 protein. Altogether 450,000 to 650,000 distinct CDR3 sequences are present, roughly 15% being singletons, with the ten largest covering approximately 25%. The ends lost 5 bases at V and 3 bases at J; junction bases unmatched: 3. There are 14 residues in the CDR3. Per germline, CDR1 ENHRY and CDR2 SYGVKD. These data are also associated with another study on T cells in Graves' hyperthyroidism and ophthalmopathy.

The sample here was peripheral blood mononuclear cells (PBMCs), taken at new diagnosis, from a patient treated with antithyroid drugs. The rearrangement joins TRBV10-3 to TRBJ1-2; TRBD1 agrees at 10 bases. The clonotype was recovered from a woman aged 40-65 years with Graves disease. The CDR3 DNA follows: TGTGCCATCAGTATAGGACAGGGGGACTATGGCTACACCTTC. Translation: CAISIGQGDYGYTF.